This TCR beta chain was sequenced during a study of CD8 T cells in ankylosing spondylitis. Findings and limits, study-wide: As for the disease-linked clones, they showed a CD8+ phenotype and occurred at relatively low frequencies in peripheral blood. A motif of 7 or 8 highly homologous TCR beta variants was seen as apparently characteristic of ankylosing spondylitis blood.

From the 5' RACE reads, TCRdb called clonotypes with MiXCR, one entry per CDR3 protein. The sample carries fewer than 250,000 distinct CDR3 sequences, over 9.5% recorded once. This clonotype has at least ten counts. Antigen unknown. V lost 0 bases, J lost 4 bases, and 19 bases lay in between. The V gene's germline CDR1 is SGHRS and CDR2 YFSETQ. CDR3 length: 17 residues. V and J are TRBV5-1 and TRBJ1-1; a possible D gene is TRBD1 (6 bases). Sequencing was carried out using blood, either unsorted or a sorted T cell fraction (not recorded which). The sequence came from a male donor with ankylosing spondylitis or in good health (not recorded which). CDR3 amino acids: CASSLAGGGNLGTEAFF. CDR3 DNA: TGCGCCAGCAGCTTGGCGGGAGGGGGGAATCTCGGCACTGAAGCTTTCTTT.